The T cell receptor beta chain described here comes from a study of OX40 agonist ivuxolimab in advanced cancers. The overall study: An agonistic human IgG2 monoclonal antibody against OX40 (CD134) was given. At 82.7% male, the cohort had a mean age of 60 years, ranging from 23 to 79.

Regarding this clone: The antigen is not known.

Some clones are missing from TCRdb's copy, which holds only in-frame ones; the method was immunoSEQ multiplex PCR. The table includes 65,000 to 80,000 clones, 93% detected once. Whole-study results and caveats: Among the nonresponders, some also had low normalized T-cell clonal expansion.

The length of the CDR3 is 15 residues. Trimming left V 2 bases short and J 5 bases short, with 13 bases between. Germline CDR1 and CDR2: SGHVS and FQNEAQ. The investigators sampled blood at baseline, at cycle 4 day 1, and at cycle 7 day 1. This rearrangement joins TRBV7-8 to TRBJ1-5; no firm D call. The sequence came from an adult with an advanced solid tumor such as melanoma, head and neck, liver or kidney cancer. The source was CD4+ or CD8+ T cells sorted from blood, collected in a trial of the OX40 agonist ivuxolimab. CDR3 in amino acids: CASSLTILVDQPQHF. Written as DNA, the CDR3 is TGTGCCAGCAGCTTAACCATCTTAGTAGATCAGCCCCAGCATTTT. The full variable domain, its missing parts supplied by reference TRBV7-8 and TRBJ1-5, is GAGVSQSPRYKVAKRGQDVALRCDPISGHVSLFWYQQALGQGPEFLTYFQNEAQLDKSGLPSDRFFAERPEGSVSTLKIQRTQQEDSAVYLCASSLTILVDQPQHFGDGTRLSIL.